This T cell receptor beta chain was captured in a study of CD8 T cells in ankylosing spondylitis. General study points: Matched synovial fluid from ankylosing spondylitis patients was reported to be enriched for disease-linked clones. One TCR beta motif, made up of 7 or 8 highly homologous variants, appeared characteristic of ankylosing spondylitis blood. Existing reports had already noted some motif variants in reactive arthritis synovial fluid and blood.

This clonotype was found once. Its specificity is not known. Libraries of TCR beta came from quantitative 5'-RACE with molecular barcodes. One entry per CDR3 protein results from TCRdb running MiXCR on the 5' RACE reads. The sample carries just under 550,000 distinct CDR3 sequences, roughly 12% recorded once. This CDR3 spans 17 amino acids. Trimming cost V 5 bases and J 5 bases, with 22 bases left between them. From germline, CDR1 is SGHTA and CDR2 FQGNSA. This receptor was identified in a male donor with ankylosing spondylitis. The chain employs TRBV7-2 and TRBJ2-4, with D possibly TRBD2 on 6 matching bases. Sequenced: blood, either unsorted or a sorted T cell fraction (not recorded which). CDR3 nucleotide sequence: TGTGCCAGCAGCGTCCGGGGAGGAGGGCTCGCCCAAAACATTCAGTACTTC. Residues: CASSVRGGGLAQNIQYF.